Each of the 12 T cell receptor beta chains below was sequenced from the same sample in a study of OX40 agonist ivuxolimab in advanced cancers. Here immunoSEQ multiplex PCR was the method, and the copy in TCRdb shows in-frame clones only, minus some. The table lists about 98,000 clones, just under 95% of them singletons, with around 0.25% in the top ten. Sequenced here: CD4+ or CD8+ T cells sorted from blood, sampled in a trial of the OX40 agonist ivuxolimab. The receptors shown here come from an adult with an advanced solid tumor such as melanoma, head and neck, liver or kidney cancer.

The chain is built from TRBV5-4 and TRBJ2-5; D may match TRBD1 or TRBD2 (5 bases each). Per the germline V gene, CDR1 is SGHNT and CDR2 is YYREEE (reference sequence). The V end was cut by 0 bases, the J end by 1 base, with 10 bases between. There are 15 residues in the CDR3. CDR3 sequence: CASSLVWGTQETQYF. The CDR3 bases are TGTGCCAGCAGCTTGGTGTGGGGGACCCAAGAGACCCAGTACTTC.

The chain links TRBV9 to TRBJ2-3; TRBD2 matches 10 bases. The CDR3 runs to 17 residues. The V gene end was trimmed by 0 bases and the J gene end by 1 base; junction bases not matched to a gene: 5. Germline V lookup: CDR1 SGDLS, CDR2 YYNGEE. The CDR3 DNA sequence: TGTGCCAGCAGCGTAGCCCCAGCGGGAGGGGGCACAGATACGCAGTATTTT. It encodes CASSVAPAGGGTDTQYF.

This sequence joins TRBV19 and TRBJ1-5; D is possibly TRBD1 (5 bases). The length of the CDR3 is 17 residues. V was shortened by 3 bases and J by 2 bases, with 17 bases between the two germline ends. Germline V gene lookup returns CDR1 LNHDA and CDR2 SQIVND (reference sequence). CDR3 sequence: CASSIALGGGGNQPQHF. The CDR3 DNA reads TGTGCCAGTAGTATTGCCTTGGGGGGGGGTGGCAATCAGCCCCAGCATTTT.

CDR3 residues: CASSYSTARDTIYF. The CDR3 DNA follows: TGTGCCAGCAGTTACTCGACAGCAAGGGACACCATATATTTT. The V call is TRBV6-5, the J call TRBJ1-3; a weak D match, TRBD1 (5 bases). The CDR3 is made up of 14 amino acids. Per germline, CDR1 MNHEY and CDR2 SVGAGI. Trimming shortened V by 0 bases and J by 8 bases, and 11 bases separated the two germline ends.

The chain combines TRBV15 with TRBJ2-5; D gene uncertain. The length of the CDR3 is 15 residues. V was clipped by 8 bases and J by 2 bases, with 18 bases between them. Germline V gives CDR1 LNHNV, CDR2 YYDKDF (reference sequence). CDR3 region: CATAAGRVEQETQYF. The DNA for the CDR3 is TGTGCCACCGCAGCAGGAAGGGTTGAACAAGAGACCCAGTACTTC.

The V and J genes are TRBV18 and TRBJ1-1; D possibly corresponds to TRBD1 (5 bases). The length of the CDR3 is 14 residues. The V and J ends lost 1 base and 3 bases respectively, with 9 bases between them. The germline V gene encodes CDR1 KGHSH and CDR2 LQKENI. CDR3 amino acids: CASSPQGPDTEAFF. The CDR3 DNA sequence: TGTGCCAGCTCACCACAGGGGCCAGACACTGAAGCTTTCTTT.

The chain is built from TRBV7-9 and TRBJ1-4; D not resolved. Germline V gene data show CDR1 as SEHNR and CDR2 as FQNEAQ (reference sequence). Trimming took 7 bases from V and 3 from J, leaving 9 bases between them. This CDR3 contains 13 residues. The CDR3: CASTEVPNEKLFF. CDR3 bases: TGTGCCAGCACAGAGGTCCCTAATGAAAAACTGTTTTTT.

This clone was recorded once. This chain links TRBV9 with TRBJ2-2, with D possibly being TRBD2 (6 bases). V was cut by 0 bases and J by 2 bases, with 11 bases left in between. Looked up from germline, CDR1 is SGDLS and CDR2 is YYNGEE. This CDR3 has 16 residues. The CDR3 region is CASSVAGTVNTGELFF. The CDR3 DNA is TGTGCCAGCAGCGTAGCCGGGACTGTTAACACCGGGGAGCTGTTTTTT.

This clone showed up just once. The DNA for the CDR3 is TGTGCCAGCAGCCTACAGGGCAGCTCCTATAATTCACCCCTCCACTTT. It translates to CASSLQGSSYNSPLHF. V usage is TRBV7-2 and J usage is TRBJ1-6, with D possibly being TRBD1 (6 bases). The CDR3 consists of 16 residues. CDR1 is SGHTA, CDR2 FQGNSA, per germline. V lost 5 bases to trimming and J lost 0 bases, with 11 bases between them.

The V and J genes are TRBV28 and TRBJ1-5; D not certain. Germline CDR1 is MDHEN and CDR2 is SYDVKM. Trimming took 10 bases from V and 3 from J, leaving 10 bases between them. The CDR3 spans 12 residues. The CDR3 protein is CATKTPNQPQHF. The CDR3 region has the DNA TGTGCCACCAAGACCCCCAATCAGCCCCAGCATTTT.

The rearrangement uses TRBV5-1 and TRBJ1-5; possibly TRBD1 for D (5 bases). The CDR3 is 14 amino acids. V lost 3 bases to trimming and J lost 4 bases, with 11 bases between them. Per the germline V gene, CDR1 is SGHRS and CDR2 is YFSETQ. This CDR3 reads CASSSGLLNQPQHF. The CDR3 DNA reads as TGCGCCAGCAGCTCGGGACTGCTGAATCAGCCCCAGCATTTT.

CDR3 DNA sequence: TGCGCCAGCAGCAAGGATACAGGGGGTGGCTACACCTTC. This encodes CASSKDTGGGYTF. The rearrangement uses TRBV5-1 and TRBJ1-2, with 8 bases matching TRBD1. The CDR3 consists of 13 residues. The germline V gene has CDR1 SGHRS and CDR2 YFSETQ. After removal of 4 bases from V and 7 bases from J, the junction contained 6 bases not matched to a gene.